These T cell receptor beta chains were read from a single sample in a study of blood T cell repertoires in COVID-19. TCRdb's copy holds only in-frame clones and misses some; the assay was immunoSEQ multiplex PCR. The sample comprises about 150,000 clones, 70% to 85% of which are singletons, and about 3% rests with the top ten. What was sequenced was peripheral blood. The source is a woman of 80 years or more with acute or convalescent COVID-19. Each CDR3 is given with its conserved first and last residue. A D gene is named only where the DNA matches it firmly. Some rows mark clone size as missing; the rest say once, few, many or name a class of expanded clone.

clone_size d_call j_call v_call cdr3_aa cdr3_nt
NA TRBD1 TRBJ1-1 TRBV7-8 CASSAGRGHNTEAFF TGTGCCAGCAGCGCCGGGAGGGGGCATAACACTGAAGCTTTCTTT
NA NA TRBJ2-5 TRBV19 CASSMGEQPQETQYF TGTGCCAGTAGTATGGGTGAACAGCCCCAAGAGACCCAGTACTTC
NA NA TRBJ1-2 TRBV15 CATSLRTGVVYGYTF TGTGCCACCAGCCTAAGGACGGGAGTCGTATATGGCTACACCTTC
NA NA TRBJ1-4 TRBV9 CASSVGEGATNEKLFF TGTGCCAGCAGCGTGGGGGAGGGGGCAACTAATGAAAAACTGTTTTTT
NA TRBD2 TRBJ2-7 TRBV4-1 CASSWTSGYEQYF TGCGCCAGCAGCTGGACTAGCGGATACGAGCAGTACTTC
NA TRBD1 TRBJ1-4 TRBV18 CASSQTGGDEKLFF TGTGCCAGCTCCCAAACAGGGGGCGACGAAAAACTGTTTTTT
once NA TRBJ1-1 TRBV5-1 CASSLALLENTEAFF TGCGCCAGCAGCTTGGCTCTCCTAGAGAACACTGAAGCTTTCTTT
NA NA TRBJ1-2 TRBV7-2 CASSFDLRESNYGYTF TGTGCCAGCAGCTTCGACCTGAGGGAGTCTAACTATGGCTACACCTTC
NA NA TRBJ2-2 TRBV7-2 CASSPLRSTGELFF TGTGCCAGCAGCCCCCTCCGGAGCACCGGGGAGCTGTTTTTT
NA NA TRBJ1-4 TRBV7-9 CASSTALGPTEKLFF TGTGCCAGCAGCACCGCACTAGGACCTACTGAAAAACTGTTTTTT